What follows are 8 T cell receptor beta chains derived from one specimen sequenced in a study of spatial heterogeneity in lung cancer. TCRdb analysed the 5' RACE reads with MiXCR anew, one entry per CDR3 protein. The sample gives 80,000 to 95,000 distinct CDR3 sequences, roughly 9.5% of which show up once; roughly 7.2% is in the top ten. Sample time point: sample taken at primary tumor resection. Unsorted samples of tumor, nontumor lung or frozen PBMC had their whole RNA sequenced. The source was PBMCs, collected at surgery. Source of these receptors: a male donor with early-stage non-small cell lung cancer.

This clonotype has a handful of counts. The chain uses TRBV10-2 and TRBJ2-4; 9 nucleotides align to TRBD2. Germline CDR1 WSHSY, CDR2 SAAADI. V lost 4 bases, J lost 0 bases, and 4 bases stayed unmatched. The CDR3 runs 16 residues. CDR3 amino acids: CASSAMTSGAKNIQYF. The CDR3, as DNA: TGCGCCAGCAGTGCTATGACTAGCGGAGCCAAAAACATTCAGTACTTC.

This clonotype has a count of ten or more. The genes are TRBV5-1 and TRBJ2-7; TRBD1 or TRBD2 may be the D gene (5 bases each). Germline loops: CDR1 SGHRS, CDR2 YFSETQ. Trimming cost V 4 bases and J 2 bases, with 16 bases left between them. The CDR3 length is 15 residues. CDR3 loop: CASSVGTLGTYEQYF. The CDR3 nucleotides read TGCGCCAGCAGCGTCGGGACCCTGGGGACCTACGAGCAGTACTTC.

The chain uses TRBV19 and TRBJ1-5, with TRBD1 matching 7 bases. This CDR3 region has 15 residues. The V gene's germline CDR1 is LNHDA and CDR2 SQIVND (reference sequence). With V trimmed by 6 bases and J by 0 bases, 5 bases remained unmatched. CDR3 DNA: TGTGCCAGTAGGAGGGGACAGAATAGCAATCAGCCCCAGCATTTT. Protein: CASRRGQNSNQPQHF.

This chain links TRBV20-1 with TRBJ2-7, with 7 nucleotides matching TRBD2. CDR3 length equals 14 residues. The V gene end was trimmed by 1 base and the J gene end by 2 bases; junction bases not matched to a gene: 5. The germline V gene has CDR1 DFQATT and CDR2 SNEGSKA (reference sequence). CDR3 in DNA: TGCAGTGCTAGAGTCGCGGGAGCCGCCTACGAGCAGTACTTC. Protein product: CSARVAGAAYEQYF.

V gene TRBV6-6 combines with J gene TRBJ2-3; D possibly corresponds to TRBD2 (8 bases). V dropped 6 bases and J dropped 1 base, with 20 bases sitting between them. The CDR3 is 17 residues long. Germline CDR1 and CDR2: MNHNY and SVGAGI (reference sequence). The CDR3 bases are TGTGCCAGCAGCCTCCGGGAGGGGGCGCGGGGCACAGATACGCAGTATTTT. It specifies CASSLREGARGTDTQYF.

The table lists this clonotype with a few counts. The chain joins TRBV20-1 to TRBJ2-3; D not certain. Germline CDR1 reads DFQATT; CDR2 reads SNEGSKA (reference sequence). V dropped 1 base and J dropped 0 bases, with 5 bases sitting between them. This CDR3 region has 13 residues. The CDR3: CSARAASTDTQYF. The CDR3, as DNA: TGCAGTGCTAGAGCCGCTAGCACAGATACGCAGTATTTT.

The rearrangement uses TRBV7-9 and TRBJ2-1, with 7 nucleotides matching TRBD2. Germline-derived CDR1 and CDR2 are SEHNR and FQNEAQ (reference sequence). The V gene end was trimmed by 5 bases and the J gene end by 10 bases; junction bases not matched to a gene: 11. This CDR3 spans 14 amino acids. The CDR3 region has the DNA TGTGCCAGCAGCCCCATGGGGGGAGGGTCGGAGCAGTTCTTC. It is translated as CASSPMGGGSEQFF.

Regarding this clonotype: Since a much larger clone is just one base distant, this may be a read error. V gene TRBV12-3 or TRBV12-4 combines with J gene TRBJ2-2, with D possibly TRBD2 on 6 matching bases. Trimming left V 7 bases short and J 0 bases short, with 15 bases between. This CDR3 is 16 amino acids long. The CDR3 loop is CASTGDSHANTGELFF. CDR3 coding DNA: TGTGCCAGCACCGGGGACTCACACGCGAACACCGGGGAGCTGTTTTTT.